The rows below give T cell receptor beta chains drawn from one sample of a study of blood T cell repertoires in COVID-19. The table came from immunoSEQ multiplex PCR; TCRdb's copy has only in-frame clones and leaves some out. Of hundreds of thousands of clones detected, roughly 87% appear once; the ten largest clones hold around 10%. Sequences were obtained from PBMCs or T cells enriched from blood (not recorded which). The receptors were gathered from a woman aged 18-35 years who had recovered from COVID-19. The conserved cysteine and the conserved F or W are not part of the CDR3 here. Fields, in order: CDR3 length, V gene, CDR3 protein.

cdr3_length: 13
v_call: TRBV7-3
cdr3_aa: ASSGGQGTYNEQF

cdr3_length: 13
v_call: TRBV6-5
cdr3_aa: ASGTGTSDYNEQF

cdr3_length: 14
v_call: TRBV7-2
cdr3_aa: ASSLFGGQVNQPQH

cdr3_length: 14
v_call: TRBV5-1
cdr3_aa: ASSLARGSGNSPLH

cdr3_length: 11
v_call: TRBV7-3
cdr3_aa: ASSSRDRYGYT

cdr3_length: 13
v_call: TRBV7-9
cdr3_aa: ASSFPQGARAEQY

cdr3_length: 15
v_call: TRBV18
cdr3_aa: ASSPYPSGVSTDTQY

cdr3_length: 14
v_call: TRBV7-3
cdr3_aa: ASSRRGGAVSYEQY

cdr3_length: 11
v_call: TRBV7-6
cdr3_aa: ASSAKSRWTQY

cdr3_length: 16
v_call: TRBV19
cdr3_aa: ASSPNRRQALWGYGYT

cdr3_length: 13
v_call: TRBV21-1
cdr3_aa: ASSTLRQAIYGYT

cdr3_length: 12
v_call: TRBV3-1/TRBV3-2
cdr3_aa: ASSQTSGNTEAF

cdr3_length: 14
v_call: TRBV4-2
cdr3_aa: ASSQVISGTTYEQY

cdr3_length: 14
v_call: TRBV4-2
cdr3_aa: ASSQDRRREDNEQF

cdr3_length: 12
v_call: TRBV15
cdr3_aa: ATGRDFSGNTIY

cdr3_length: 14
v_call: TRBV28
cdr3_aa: ASSFPTGQIQETQY

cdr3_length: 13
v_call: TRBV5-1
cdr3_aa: ASCSLSGTTETQY

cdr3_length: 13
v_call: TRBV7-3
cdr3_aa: ASYQGGQGSGELF

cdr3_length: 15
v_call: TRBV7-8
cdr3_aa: ASSLDRERGGSYEQY

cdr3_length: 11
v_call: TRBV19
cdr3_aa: ASTQGLNSPLH

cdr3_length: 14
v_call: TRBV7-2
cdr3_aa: ASSLAPASAGGTGY

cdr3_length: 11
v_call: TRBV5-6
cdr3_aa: ASSSRGYTEAF

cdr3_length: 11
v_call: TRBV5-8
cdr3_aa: ASATGAGTEAF

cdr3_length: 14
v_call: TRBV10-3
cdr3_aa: AISEVETRGNQPQH

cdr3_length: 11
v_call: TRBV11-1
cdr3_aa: ASSAQGYYGYT

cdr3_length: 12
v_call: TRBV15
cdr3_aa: ATSRGRGIETQY

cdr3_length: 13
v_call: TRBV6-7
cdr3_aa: ASSYSRTSGQPQH

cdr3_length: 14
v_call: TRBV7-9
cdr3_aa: ASSSQPDRDGREAF

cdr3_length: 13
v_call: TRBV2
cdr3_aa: ASSGQGASNQPQH

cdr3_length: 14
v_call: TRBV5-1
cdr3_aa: ASSLVTGADSHEQY

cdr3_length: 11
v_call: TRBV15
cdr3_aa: ATSLQQALRQF

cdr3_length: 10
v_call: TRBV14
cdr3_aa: ASSVRGNGYT

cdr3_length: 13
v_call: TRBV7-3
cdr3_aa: ASSSQGGPGYGYT

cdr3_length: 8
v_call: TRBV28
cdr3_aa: ASPSCVYT

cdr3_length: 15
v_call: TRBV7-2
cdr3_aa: ASSLVGTRGSGNTIY

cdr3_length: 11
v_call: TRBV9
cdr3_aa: ASSARMNTEAF